What follows are 2 T cell receptor beta chains derived from one specimen sequenced in a study of CD8 T cells in ankylosing spondylitis. Study findings and constraints: Ankylosing spondylitis blood appeared to be characterized by a TCR beta motif of about 8 highly homologous variants.

Antigens for these TCRs are unknown. TCRdb redid the calling of the 5' RACE reads with MiXCR, one entry per CDR3 protein. The sample yields fewer than 550,000 distinct CDR3 sequences, roughly 5% seen once. Sample: blood, either unsorted or a sorted T cell fraction (not recorded which). Receptors originate from a male donor with ankylosing spondylitis.

This clonotype was counted a few times. This sequence joins TRBV7-9 and TRBJ2-5, with D possibly called TRBD1 or TRBD2 (5 bases each). Trimming cost V 6 bases and J 8 bases, with 7 bases left between them. Germline V gene lookup returns CDR1 SEHNR and CDR2 FQNEAQ (reference sequence). CDR3 length equals 10 residues. The CDR3 protein is CASSWDTQYF. The CDR3 nucleotides read TGTGCCAGCAGTTGGGACACCCAGTACTTC.

The table lists this clonotype with many counts. V and J are TRBV5-1 and TRBJ1-2; possibly TRBD1 for D (6 bases). This CDR3 comprises 16 residues. Germline CDR1 is SGHRS and CDR2 is YFSETQ. Trimming left V 4 bases short and J 2 bases short, with 18 bases between. CDR3 nucleotide sequence: TGCGCCAGCAGCCAAGGGACAATACAACGCAACTATGGCTACACCTTC. Amino acid sequence: CASSQGTIQRNYGYTF.